This TCR beta chain emerged from a study of T cells in Graves' hyperthyroidism and ophthalmopathy. Graves' hyperthyroidism was deemed stable absent ophthalmopathy progression within 18 months. In patients aged 18 to 65, hyperthyroidism was newly diagnosed, with duration under 2 months. On the basis of clinical symptoms, serum thyroxine and TRAb, thyroid ultrasound and orbital computed tomography, diagnoses were made. Study-wide findings and caveats: Blood held most thyroid clonotypes expanded above 0.001 frequency.

Turning to this clonotype: The antigen is not known.

Trimming took off 8 bases at V and 8 bases at J, with 16 bases between the two ends. The CDR3 has 13 amino acids. The V gene's germline CDR1 is LNHDA and CDR2 SQIVND (reference sequence). RNA transcripts gave rise to amplified TCR beta CDR3 regions. Primed by the HTBI set, a first-round RT-PCR was run on the TCR CDR3. Each CDR3 protein gets one entry after TCRdb re-called the multiplex PCR reads with MiXCR. Among around 340,000 distinct CDR3 sequences listed, approximately 15% were seen once. Material: blood. The sequence was collected from a man younger than 45 with Graves' hyperthyroidism. J is TRBJ2-4 and V is TRBV19, with D possibly matching TRBD1 (6 bases). The CDR3 region is CASADRIGDIQYF. The CDR3 region has the DNA TGTGCCAGTGCGGACAGAATAGGGGACATTCAGTACTTC.